This is a list of T cell receptor beta chains from one sample in a study of shared clonotypes between healthy human individuals. The repertoire was sequenced with immunoSEQ multiplex PCR; TCRdb's copy has only in-frame clones and lacks some. The repertoire consists of 2 million to 2.5 million clones, with 92% occurring once and the leading ten covering 0.37%. The sample consisted of naive CD4+ T cells from PBMCs. These receptors came from a man aged 18 to 35 in good health. Some clones in this sample may be carry-over from other donors' samples. CDR3s include the opening cysteine and the closing phenylalanine or tryptophan. Fields, in order: V gene, J gene, D gene, clone size, CDR3 protein, CDR3 DNA. The D gene is left open where the match is weak. Some rows have no size entry. The others give once, few or many, or a class for an expanded clone.

v_gene: TRBV9
j_gene: TRBJ1-1
d_gene: NA
abundance: NA
CDR3aa: CASSVFGTVNTEAFF
CDR3nt: TGTGCCAGCAGCGTGTTCGGGACGGTGAACACTGAAGCTTTCTTT

v_gene: TRBV29-1
j_gene: TRBJ2-7
d_gene: NA
abundance: NA
CDR3aa: CSVRDLTYEQYF
CDR3nt: TGCAGCGTCCGGGACCTTACCTACGAGCAGTACTTC

v_gene: TRBV30
j_gene: TRBJ2-7
d_gene: NA
abundance: NA
CDR3aa: CAWTRAEMIHEQYF
CDR3nt: TGTGCCTGGACTCGGGCCGAGATGATCCACGAGCAGTACTTC

v_gene: TRBV10-3
j_gene: TRBJ1-5
d_gene: NA
abundance: NA
CDR3aa: CAISESGTNQPQHF
CDR3nt: TGTGCCATCAGTGAGTCGGGCACCAATCAGCCCCAGCATTTT

v_gene: TRBV13
j_gene: TRBJ2-3
d_gene: NA
abundance: NA
CDR3aa: CASSLRPAATDTQYF
CDR3nt: TGTGCCAGCAGTCTCCGCCCAGCGGCCACAGATACGCAGTATTTT

v_gene: TRBV5-5
j_gene: TRBJ1-1
d_gene: NA
abundance: NA
CDR3aa: CASSLGLLNTEAFF
CDR3nt: TGTGCCAGCAGCTTGGGACTCTTGAACACTGAAGCTTTCTTT

v_gene: TRBV6-1
j_gene: TRBJ2-7
d_gene: TRBD1
abundance: NA
CDR3aa: CASSEKEQGDEQYF
CDR3nt: TGTGCCAGCAGTGAAAAGGAACAGGGGGACGAGCAGTACTTC

v_gene: TRBV9
j_gene: TRBJ2-3
d_gene: TRBD2
abundance: NA
CDR3aa: CASSVTSGASSTDTQYF
CDR3nt: TGTGCCAGCAGCGTCACTAGCGGGGCCTCTAGCACAGATACGCAGTATTTT

v_gene: TRBV6-5
j_gene: TRBJ2-3
d_gene: NA
abundance: NA
CDR3aa: CASSYSGGDTQYF
CDR3nt: TGTGCCAGCAGTTACTCTGGTGGGGATACGCAGTATTTT

v_gene: TRBV2
j_gene: TRBJ2-7
d_gene: NA
abundance: NA
CDR3aa: CASKVSGTGYEQYF
CDR3nt: TGTGCCAGCAAGGTTAGCGGAACTGGCTACGAGCAGTACTTC

v_gene: TRBV18
j_gene: TRBJ2-6
d_gene: TRBD1
abundance: once
CDR3aa: CASSPLVTGGPAGANVLTF
CDR3nt: TGTGCCAGCTCACCACTTGTGACAGGGGGCCCGGCTGGGGCCAACGTCCTGACTTTC

v_gene: TRBV7-3
j_gene: TRBJ2-1
d_gene: NA
abundance: NA
CDR3aa: CASSLGWGAGDGEQFF
CDR3nt: TGTGCCAGCAGCTTGGGCTGGGGGGCAGGAGACGGTGAGCAGTTCTTC

v_gene: TRBV28
j_gene: TRBJ2-2
d_gene: NA
abundance: NA
CDR3aa: CASRGRGRTGELFF
CDR3nt: TGTGCCAGCAGAGGCCGCGGTAGGACCGGGGAGCTGTTTTTT

v_gene: TRBV6-1
j_gene: TRBJ2-2
d_gene: NA
abundance: NA
CDR3aa: CASSEAMSGVTGELFF
CDR3nt: TGTGCCAGCAGTGAAGCAATGTCAGGGGTAACGGGGGAGCTGTTTTTT

v_gene: TRBV28
j_gene: TRBJ1-4
d_gene: TRBD1
abundance: NA
CDR3aa: CAISDTGGTRQGAPNEKLFF
CDR3nt: TGTGCCATCAGTGACACAGGGGGCACGCGACAGGGGGCACCTAATGAAAAACTGTTTTTT

v_gene: TRBV5-4
j_gene: TRBJ2-1
d_gene: TRBD2
abundance: NA
CDR3aa: CASSLIRWSGSGNEQFF
CDR3nt: TGTGCCAGCAGCTTAATAAGGTGGAGCGGGAGTGGCAATGAGCAGTTCTTC

v_gene: TRBV4-1
j_gene: TRBJ1-1
d_gene: NA
abundance: NA
CDR3aa: CASSQEGAANTEAFF
CDR3nt: TGCGCCAGCAGCCAAGAAGGTGCGGCGAACACTGAAGCTTTCTTT

v_gene: TRBV30
j_gene: TRBJ2-2
d_gene: TRBD1
abundance: NA
CDR3aa: CAWSVRTGVSGELFF
CDR3nt: TGTGCCTGGAGTGTCCGTACAGGGGTCTCCGGGGAGCTGTTTTTT

v_gene: TRBV5-1
j_gene: TRBJ1-5
d_gene: NA
abundance: NA
CDR3aa: CASSLAVTANQPQHF
CDR3nt: TGCGCCAGCAGCTTGGCCGTGACAGCGAATCAGCCCCAGCATTTT

v_gene: TRBV18
j_gene: TRBJ1-2
d_gene: TRBD1
abundance: NA
CDR3aa: CASSPQGQGAYGYTF
CDR3nt: TGTGCCAGCTCACCACAGGGACAGGGGGCCTATGGCTACACCTTC

v_gene: TRBV4-2
j_gene: TRBJ2-7
d_gene: TRBD2
abundance: NA
CDR3aa: CASSQDWAASGNSYEQYF
CDR3nt: TGTGCCAGCAGCCAAGATTGGGCGGCTAGCGGGAACTCCTACGAGCAGTACTTC

v_gene: TRBV5-1
j_gene: TRBJ1-5
d_gene: NA
abundance: NA
CDR3aa: CASSLVGEGQPQHF
CDR3nt: TGCGCCAGCAGCTTGGTCGGGGAGGGTCAGCCCCAGCATTTT

v_gene: TRBV28
j_gene: TRBJ1-5
d_gene: NA
abundance: NA
CDR3aa: CASSLRRADSNQPQHF
CDR3nt: TGTGCCAGCAGTTTACGTAGGGCAGATAGCAATCAGCCCCAGCATTTT

v_gene: TRBV11-2
j_gene: TRBJ2-5
d_gene: NA
abundance: NA
CDR3aa: CASSPGEVQETQYF
CDR3nt: TGTGCCAGCAGCCCCGGCGAGGTCCAAGAGACCCAGTACTTC

v_gene: TRBV27
j_gene: TRBJ1-1
d_gene: TRBD1
abundance: NA
CDR3aa: CASSLTGTGGRNTEAFF
CDR3nt: TGTGCCAGCAGTTTAACCGGGACAGGGGGCCGGAACACTGAAGCTTTCTTT

v_gene: TRBV5-1
j_gene: TRBJ1-5
d_gene: NA
abundance: NA
CDR3aa: CASSLQGDQPQHF
CDR3nt: TGCGCCAGCAGCTTGCAGGGAGATCAGCCCCAGCATTTT

v_gene: TRBV14
j_gene: TRBJ2-5
d_gene: NA
abundance: NA
CDR3aa: CASSPKRGIETQYF
CDR3nt: TGTGCCAGCAGCCCCAAGAGAGGGATCGAGACCCAGTACTTC

v_gene: TRBV28
j_gene: TRBJ1-5
d_gene: NA
abundance: NA
CDR3aa: CASSPTVQPQHF
CDR3nt: TGTGCCAGCAGTCCAACAGTTCAGCCCCAGCATTTT